This entry describes one T cell receptor beta chain. There is no known antigen for this receptor. No clone much larger than this one lies a single base away; base qualities are absent. This sample was taken from a study of patients and donors after allogeneic stem cell transplantation (dated by TCRdb to the early 2020s). Library construction relied on RT-PCR. The listed sequencing device is NextSeq 550. The raw public reads went through TCRdb reprocessing: fastp at Q25, MiXCR clone calling, in-frame beta chains kept. When rows share a CDR3 protein, they turn into one entry using the most common DNA and genes. This sample comprises more than 850,000 distinct CDR3 sequences, roughly 18% of them detected only once. Of the sample, 5% to 6.5% is held by the ten largest clones. Counted from cysteine to phenylalanine, this CDR3 has 16 amino acids. This entry keeps only the CDR3 DNA: 48 bases, framed from base 1. V drops 1 base and J drops 0 bases, leaving 10 bases in between. For CDR1 and CDR2, the germline V gene lists LGHNA and YNFKEQ.

The receptor was derived from a human donor who was either an allogeneic HSCT recipient or a stem cell or donor lymphocyte infusion donor (not recorded which). It is not recorded whose cells these are; they may come from a transplant donor. The V and J genes are TRBV4-2 and TRBJ2-1; the D gene assignment is ambiguous. The sequencing sample was made of blood, either unsorted or a sorted T cell fraction (not recorded which). The CDR3 has the sequence CASSQAATSSYNEQFF. In nucleotide form, the sequence is TGTGCCAGCAGCCAAGCTGCGACCAGCTCCTACAATGAGCAGTTCTTC.